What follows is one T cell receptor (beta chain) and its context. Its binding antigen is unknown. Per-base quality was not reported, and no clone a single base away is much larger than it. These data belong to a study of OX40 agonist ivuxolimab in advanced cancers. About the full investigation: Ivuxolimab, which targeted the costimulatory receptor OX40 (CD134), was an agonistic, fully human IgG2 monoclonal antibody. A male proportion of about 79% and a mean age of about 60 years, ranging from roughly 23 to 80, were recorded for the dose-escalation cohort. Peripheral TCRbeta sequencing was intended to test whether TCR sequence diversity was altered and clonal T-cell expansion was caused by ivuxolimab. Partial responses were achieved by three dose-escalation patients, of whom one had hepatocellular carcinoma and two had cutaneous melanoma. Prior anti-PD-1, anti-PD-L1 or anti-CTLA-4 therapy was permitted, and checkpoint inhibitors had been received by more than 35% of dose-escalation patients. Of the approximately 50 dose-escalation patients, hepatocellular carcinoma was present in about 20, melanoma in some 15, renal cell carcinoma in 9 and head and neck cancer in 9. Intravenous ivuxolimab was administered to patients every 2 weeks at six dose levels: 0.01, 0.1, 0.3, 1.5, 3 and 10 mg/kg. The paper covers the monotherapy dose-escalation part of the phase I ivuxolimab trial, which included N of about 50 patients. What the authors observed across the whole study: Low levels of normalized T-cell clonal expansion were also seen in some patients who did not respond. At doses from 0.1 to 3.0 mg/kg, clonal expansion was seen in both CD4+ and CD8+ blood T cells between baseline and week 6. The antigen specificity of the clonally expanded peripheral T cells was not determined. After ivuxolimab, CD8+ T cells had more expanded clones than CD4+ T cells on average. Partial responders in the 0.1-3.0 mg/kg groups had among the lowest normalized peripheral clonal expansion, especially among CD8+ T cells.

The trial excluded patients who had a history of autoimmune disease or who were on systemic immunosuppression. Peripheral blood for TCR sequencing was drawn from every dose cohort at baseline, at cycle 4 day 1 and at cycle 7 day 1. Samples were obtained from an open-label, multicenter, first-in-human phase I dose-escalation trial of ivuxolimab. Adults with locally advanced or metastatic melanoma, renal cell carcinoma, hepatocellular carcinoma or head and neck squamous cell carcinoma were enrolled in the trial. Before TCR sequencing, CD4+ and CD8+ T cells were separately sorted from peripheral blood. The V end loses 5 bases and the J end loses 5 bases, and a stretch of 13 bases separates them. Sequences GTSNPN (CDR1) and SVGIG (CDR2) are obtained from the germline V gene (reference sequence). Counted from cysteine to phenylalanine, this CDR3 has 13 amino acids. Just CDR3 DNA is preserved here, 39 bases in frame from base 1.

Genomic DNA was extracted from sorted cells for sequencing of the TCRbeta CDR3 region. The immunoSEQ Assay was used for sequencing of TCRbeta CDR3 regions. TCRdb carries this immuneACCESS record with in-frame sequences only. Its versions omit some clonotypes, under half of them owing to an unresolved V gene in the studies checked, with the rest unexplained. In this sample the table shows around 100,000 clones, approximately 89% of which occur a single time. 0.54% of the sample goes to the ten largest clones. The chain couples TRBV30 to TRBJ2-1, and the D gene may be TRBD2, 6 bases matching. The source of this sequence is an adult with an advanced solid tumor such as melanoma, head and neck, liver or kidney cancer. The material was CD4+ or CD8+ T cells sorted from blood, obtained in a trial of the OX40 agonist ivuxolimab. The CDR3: CAWGRGSNNEQFF. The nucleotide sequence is TGTGCCTGGGGTCGGGGGTCGAACAATGAGCAGTTCTTC. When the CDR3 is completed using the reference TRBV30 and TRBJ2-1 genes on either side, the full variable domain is SQTIHQWPATLVQPVGSPLSLECTVEGTSNPNLYWYRQAAGRGLQLLFYSVGIGQISSEVPQNLSASRPQDRQFILSSKKLLLSDSGFYLCAWGRGSNNEQFFGPGTRLTVL.